Sequencing of this T cell receptor beta chain was carried out in a study of beta chain features in type 1 diabetes. Across the whole study: In age, gender and cell yields, patients were similar to healthy donors. Across every sample, around 100,000,000 sorted cells were examined in total.

Trimming removed 2 bases from V and 6 bases from J, with 11 bases in between. The CDR3 length is 13 residues. Germline V gene data show CDR1 as SGHTA and CDR2 as FQGNSA. Study-level findings and limits: Type 1 diabetes patients had TCRB CDR3s that were shorter (moderately but significantly so) in all four CD4+ subsets. Shorter templates might be favored by PCR, and equally so in patients and in controls.

The purity of all sorted populations exceeded 95%. Since all of the isolated RNA was reverse transcribed, expressed TCRB transcripts were what got sequenced. Using immunoSEQ multiplex PCR, the repertoire was profiled, and TCRdb retains in-frame clones only, with some absent. This table has some 350,000 clones, 8.5% to 10% appearing once. This clone was detected many times. Its target is not known. The rearrangement joins TRBV7-2 to TRBJ2-7; D is ambiguous. The sequence was obtained from a man between 25 and 39 years old with type 1 diabetes. Sequences were obtained from central memory CD4+ T cells from blood. The chain's CDR3 is CASSLRPDSEQYF. As DNA, the CDR3 is TGTGCCAGCAGCTTACGGCCAGATAGCGAGCAGTACTTC.